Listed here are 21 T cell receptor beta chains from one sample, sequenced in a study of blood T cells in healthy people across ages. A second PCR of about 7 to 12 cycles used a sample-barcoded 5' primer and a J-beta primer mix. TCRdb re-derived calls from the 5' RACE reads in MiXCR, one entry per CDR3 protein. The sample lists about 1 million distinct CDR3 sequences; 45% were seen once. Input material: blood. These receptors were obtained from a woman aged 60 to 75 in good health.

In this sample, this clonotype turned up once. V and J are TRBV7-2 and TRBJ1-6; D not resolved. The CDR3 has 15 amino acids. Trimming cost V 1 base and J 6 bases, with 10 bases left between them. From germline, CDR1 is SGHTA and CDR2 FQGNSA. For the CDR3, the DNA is TGTGCCAGCAGCTTAGAAGGGCATTCTAATTCACCCCTCCACTTT. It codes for CASSLEGHSNSPLHF.

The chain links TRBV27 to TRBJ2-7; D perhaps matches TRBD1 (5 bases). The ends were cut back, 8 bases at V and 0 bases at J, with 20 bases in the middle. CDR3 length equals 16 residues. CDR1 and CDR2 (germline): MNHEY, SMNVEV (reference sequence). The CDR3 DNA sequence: TGTGCCAGCTCGAGACCAGGGCGCACCAGCTCCTACGAGCAGTACTTC. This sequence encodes CASSRPGRTSSYEQYF.

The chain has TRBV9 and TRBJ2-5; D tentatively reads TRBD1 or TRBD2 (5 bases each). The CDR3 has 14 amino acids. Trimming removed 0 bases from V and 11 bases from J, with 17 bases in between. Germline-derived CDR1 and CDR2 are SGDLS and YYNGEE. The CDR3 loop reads CASSVDGGRNEQYF. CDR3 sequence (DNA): TGTGCCAGCAGCGTAGATGGGGGAAGGAATGAGCAGTACTTC.

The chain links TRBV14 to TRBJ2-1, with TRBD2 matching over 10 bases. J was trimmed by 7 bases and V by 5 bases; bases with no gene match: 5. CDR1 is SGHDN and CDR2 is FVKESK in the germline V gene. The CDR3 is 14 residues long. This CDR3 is CASSNSGRLNEQFF. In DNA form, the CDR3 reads TGTGCCAGCAGCAATAGCGGGAGGTTGAATGAGCAGTTCTTC.

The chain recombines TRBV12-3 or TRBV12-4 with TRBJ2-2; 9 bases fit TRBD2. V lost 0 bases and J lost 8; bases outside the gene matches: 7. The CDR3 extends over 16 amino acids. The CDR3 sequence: CASSLALIAGAGELFF. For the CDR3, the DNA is TGTGCCAGCAGTTTAGCGCTGATAGCGGGAGCTGGGGAGCTGTTTTTT.

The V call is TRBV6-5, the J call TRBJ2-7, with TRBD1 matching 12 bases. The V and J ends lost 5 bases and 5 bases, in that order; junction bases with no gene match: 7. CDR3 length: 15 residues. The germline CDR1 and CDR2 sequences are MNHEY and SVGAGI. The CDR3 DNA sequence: TGTGCCAGCAGTAACTGGGGACAGGGGGCCCACGAGCAGTACTTC. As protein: CASSNWGQGAHEQYF.

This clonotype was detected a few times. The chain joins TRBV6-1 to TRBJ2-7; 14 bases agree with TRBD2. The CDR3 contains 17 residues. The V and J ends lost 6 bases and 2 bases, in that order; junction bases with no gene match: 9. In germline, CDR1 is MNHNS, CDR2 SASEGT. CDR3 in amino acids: CASRPGTSGGAPYEQYF. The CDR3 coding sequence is TGTGCCAGCAGACCCGGGACTAGCGGGGGAGCCCCCTACGAGCAGTACTTC.

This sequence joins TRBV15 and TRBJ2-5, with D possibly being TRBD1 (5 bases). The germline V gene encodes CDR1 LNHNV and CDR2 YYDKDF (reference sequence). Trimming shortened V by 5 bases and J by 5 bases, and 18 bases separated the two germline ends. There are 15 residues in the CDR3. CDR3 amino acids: CATSQSRVTRETQYF. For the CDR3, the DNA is TGTGCCACCAGCCAAAGCAGGGTTACACGGGAGACCCAGTACTTC.

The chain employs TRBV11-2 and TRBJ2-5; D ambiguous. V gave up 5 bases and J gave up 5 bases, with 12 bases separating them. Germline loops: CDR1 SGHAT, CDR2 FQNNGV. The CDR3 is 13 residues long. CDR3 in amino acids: CASSVIPRETQYF. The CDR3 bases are TGTGCCAGCAGCGTAATACCTAGGGAGACCCAGTACTTC.

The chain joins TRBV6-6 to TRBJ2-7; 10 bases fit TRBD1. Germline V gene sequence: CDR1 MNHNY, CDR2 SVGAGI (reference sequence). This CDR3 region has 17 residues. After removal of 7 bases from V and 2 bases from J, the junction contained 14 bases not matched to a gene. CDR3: CASTPHGTGDFAYEQYF. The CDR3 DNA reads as TGTGCCAGCACTCCACACGGGACAGGGGATTTCGCCTACGAGCAGTACTTC.

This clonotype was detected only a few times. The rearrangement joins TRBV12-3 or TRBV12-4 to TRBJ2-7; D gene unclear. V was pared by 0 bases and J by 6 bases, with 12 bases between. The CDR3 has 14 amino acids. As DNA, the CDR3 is TGTGCCAGCAGTTTAGCAGGTGGAATTGGCGAGCAGTACTTC. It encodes CASSLAGGIGEQYF.

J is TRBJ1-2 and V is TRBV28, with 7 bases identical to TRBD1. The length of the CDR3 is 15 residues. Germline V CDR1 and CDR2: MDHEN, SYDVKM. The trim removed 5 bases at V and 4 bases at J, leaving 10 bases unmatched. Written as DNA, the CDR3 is TGTGCCAGCAGTAGACAGGGAGGTGGCCTCTATGGCTACACCTTC. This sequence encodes CASSRQGGGLYGYTF.

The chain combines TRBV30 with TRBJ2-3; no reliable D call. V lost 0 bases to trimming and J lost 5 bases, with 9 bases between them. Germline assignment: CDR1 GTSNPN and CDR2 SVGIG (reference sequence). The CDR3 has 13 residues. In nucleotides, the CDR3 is TGTGCCTGGAGTGTAATTTTACAAGATACGCAGTATTTT. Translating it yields CAWSVILQDTQYF.

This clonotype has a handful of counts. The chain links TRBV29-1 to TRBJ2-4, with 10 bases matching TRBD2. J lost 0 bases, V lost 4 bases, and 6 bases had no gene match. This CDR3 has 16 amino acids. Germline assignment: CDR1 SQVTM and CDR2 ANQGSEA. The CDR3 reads CSVVASGGLAKNIQYF. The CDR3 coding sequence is TGCAGCGTTGTGGCTAGCGGGGGACTAGCCAAAAACATTCAGTACTTC.

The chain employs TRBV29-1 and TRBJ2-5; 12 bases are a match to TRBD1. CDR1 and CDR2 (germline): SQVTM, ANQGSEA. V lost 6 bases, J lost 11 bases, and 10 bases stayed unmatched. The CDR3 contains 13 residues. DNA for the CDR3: TGCAGCGTAAAGGGACAGGGGGCATATGAGCAGTACTTC. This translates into CSVKGQGAYEQYF.

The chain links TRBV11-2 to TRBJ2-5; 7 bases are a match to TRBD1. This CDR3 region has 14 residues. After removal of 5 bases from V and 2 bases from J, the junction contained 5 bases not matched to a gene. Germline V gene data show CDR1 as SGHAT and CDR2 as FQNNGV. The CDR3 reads CASSGGQFQETQYF. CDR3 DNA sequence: TGTGCCAGCAGCGGGGGACAGTTTCAAGAGACCCAGTACTTC.

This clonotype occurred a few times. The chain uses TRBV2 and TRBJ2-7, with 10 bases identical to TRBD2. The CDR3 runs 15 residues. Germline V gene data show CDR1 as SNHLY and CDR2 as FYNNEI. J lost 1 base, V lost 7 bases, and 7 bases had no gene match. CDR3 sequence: CASNPRTSGSYEQYF. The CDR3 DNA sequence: TGTGCCAGCAATCCTCGGACTAGCGGTTCCTACGAGCAGTACTTC.

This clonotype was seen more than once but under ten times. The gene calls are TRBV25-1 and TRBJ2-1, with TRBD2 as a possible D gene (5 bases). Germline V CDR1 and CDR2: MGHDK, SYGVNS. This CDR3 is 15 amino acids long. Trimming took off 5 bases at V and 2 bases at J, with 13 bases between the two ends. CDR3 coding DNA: TGTGCCAGCAGTCTCCCGGGAAAAGCCTACAATGAGCAGTTCTTC. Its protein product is CASSLPGKAYNEQFF.

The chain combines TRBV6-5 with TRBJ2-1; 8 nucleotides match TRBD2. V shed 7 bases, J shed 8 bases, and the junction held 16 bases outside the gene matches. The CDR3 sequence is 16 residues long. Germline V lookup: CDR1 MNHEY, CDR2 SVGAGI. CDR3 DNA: TGTGCCAGCATTCCGGCCCTGTTAGCGGGATTTTATGAGCAGTTCTTC. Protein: CASIPALLAGFYEQFF.

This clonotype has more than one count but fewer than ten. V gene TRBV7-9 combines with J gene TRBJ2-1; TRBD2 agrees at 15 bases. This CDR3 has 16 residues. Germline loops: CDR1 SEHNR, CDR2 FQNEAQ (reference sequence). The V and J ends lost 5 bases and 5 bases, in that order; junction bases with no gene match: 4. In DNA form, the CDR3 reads TGTGCCAGCAGCCCCGGGACTAGCGGGGGGCACAATGAGCAGTTCTTC. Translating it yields CASSPGTSGGHNEQFF.

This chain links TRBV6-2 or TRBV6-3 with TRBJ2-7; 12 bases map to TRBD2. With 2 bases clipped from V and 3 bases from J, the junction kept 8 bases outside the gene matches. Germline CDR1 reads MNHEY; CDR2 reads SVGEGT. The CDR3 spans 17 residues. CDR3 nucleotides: TGTGCCAGCAGTTACCCCCTAGCGGGAGGGAATAACTACGAGCAGTACTTC. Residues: CASSYPLAGGNNYEQYF.